These T cell receptor beta chains were read from a single sample in a study of regulatory T cells in long-lasting Graves disease. TCRdb re-analysed the multiplex PCR reads in MiXCR, keeping a single row per CDR3 protein. The sample shows 350,000 to 550,000 distinct CDR3 sequences, under 15% of them seen only once. This same sample was also taken into another study, of T cells in Graves' hyperthyroidism and ophthalmopathy.

This sample comprised peripheral blood mononuclear cells (PBMCs), obtained at new diagnosis, from a patient treated with antithyroid drugs. The receptors come from a woman aged 25 to 45 with Graves disease. CDR3s include the opening cysteine and the closing phenylalanine or tryptophan. A D gene is named only where the DNA matches it firmly. Clone sizes are given selectively: once, few, many, or a class where the clone is expanded.

J gene | V gene | D gene | clone size | CDR3 protein | CDR3 DNA
TRBJ1-1 | TRBV24-1 | NA | many | CATSEDGQREAFF | TGTGCCACCAGTGAAGACGGACAGCGAGAAGCTTTCTTT
TRBJ1-2 | TRBV24-1 | TRBD1 | NA | CATSDIDRGSGYTF | TGTGCCACCAGTGATATCGACAGGGGATCTGGCTACACCTTC
TRBJ1-2 | TRBV2 | NA | many | CASTEVPGNYGYTF | TGTGCCAGCACCGAGGTACCGGGGAACTATGGCTACACCTTC
TRBJ1-1 | TRBV13 | NA | few | CASISRGMDTEAFF | TGTGCCAGCATAAGTCGAGGAATGGACACTGAAGCTTTCTTT
TRBJ1-2 | TRBV10-3 | TRBD1 | NA | CAIGEGAAGYTF | TGTGCCATCGGTGAGGGGGCAGCGGGCTACACCTTC
TRBJ2-5 | TRBV25-1 | NA | NA | CASTRTLPQETQYF | TGTGCCAGCACCAGAACCTTGCCCCAAGAGACCCAGTACTTC
TRBJ2-3 | TRBV9 | TRBD2 | few | CASSPGAGGPTDTQYF | TGTGCCAGCAGCCCAGGAGCGGGAGGGCCCACAGATACGCAGTATTTT
TRBJ2-3 | TRBV6-4 | TRBD2 | few | CASSDGTSFDTQYF | TGTGCCAGCAGTGACGGGACTAGCTTTGATACGCAGTATTTT
TRBJ2-3 | TRBV7-3 | TRBD1 | many | CASSRRQGFSTDTQYF | TGTGCCAGCAGCCGCCGACAGGGTTTCAGCACAGATACGCAGTATTTT
TRBJ1-2 | TRBV5-6 | NA | many | CASSLVPRVNGYTF | TGTGCCAGCAGCTTGGTGCCGCGGGTGAATGGCTACACCTTC
TRBJ2-1 | TRBV7-3 | NA | many | CASSTSPSSVYNEQFF | TGTGCCAGCAGCACATCCCCGTCTAGCGTATACAATGAGCAGTTCTTC
TRBJ1-2 | TRBV28 | TRBD1 | many | CASSLDGTGGASSYGYTF | TGTGCCAGCAGTTTGGACGGGACAGGGGGCGCGAGTAGCTATGGCTACACCTTC
TRBJ1-1 | TRBV5-1 | NA | NA | CASNPGGQRSTEAFF | TGCGCCAGCAACCCGGGGGGGCAGAGGAGCACTGAAGCTTTCTTT
TRBJ2-7 | TRBV28 | TRBD2 | many | CASNGRESAYEQYF | TGTGCCAGCAATGGGAGGGAGTCCGCCTACGAGCAGTACTTC
TRBJ2-3 | TRBV7-3 | NA | many | CASSRTGVSTDTQYF | TGTGCCAGCAGCAGAACGGGAGTCAGCACAGATACGCAGTATTTT
TRBJ2-7 | TRBV29-1 | TRBD2 | many | CSVGGSGYEQYF | TGCAGCGTAGGCGGGAGTGGGTACGAGCAGTACTTC
TRBJ2-3 | TRBV16 | TRBD2 | NA | CASSQLTAGVDTQYF | TGTGCCAGCAGCCAATTGACAGCGGGAGTAGATACGCAGTATTTT
TRBJ2-7 | TRBV9 | TRBD1 | few | CASSGDRGRSEQYF | TGTGCCAGCAGCGGGGACAGGGGGAGATCCGAGCAGTACTTC
TRBJ2-7 | TRBV13 | TRBD2 | many | CASSPGLVGWYEQYF | TGTGCCAGCAGCCCAGGACTAGTGGGGTGGTACGAGCAGTACTTC
TRBJ2-3 | TRBV7-2 | NA | many | CASSTGRGQRTDTQYF | TGTGCCAGCAGCACCGGCCGCGGACAGCGAACAGATACGCAGTATTTT
TRBJ2-1 | TRBV6-2/TRBV6-3 | TRBD2 | many | CASSGLTSGHNEQFF | TGTGCCAGCAGTGGATTGACTAGCGGGCACAATGAGCAGTTCTTC
TRBJ2-7 | TRBV3-1 | NA | many | CASSQDLQALEQYF | TGTGCCAGCAGCCAAGATCTTCAAGCGCTCGAGCAGTACTTC
TRBJ1-1 | TRBV7-3 | TRBD1 | many | CASSRGGARTEAFF | TGTGCCAGCTCGCGAGGGGGCGCCAGGACTGAAGCTTTCTTT
TRBJ1-1 | TRBV27 | NA | NA | CASRGVWNTEAFF | TGTGCCAGCAGGGGGGTTTGGAACACTGAAGCTTTCTTT
TRBJ2-1 | TRBV9 | NA | NA | CASSRGMANEQFF | TGTGCCAGCAGCCGGGGGATGGCCAATGAGCAGTTCTTC
TRBJ2-3 | TRBV12-3/TRBV12-4 | TRBD1 | many | CATSTGAVTDTQYF | TGTGCCACCTCCACAGGGGCTGTCACAGATACGCAGTATTTT
TRBJ1-1 | TRBV6-1 | NA | many | CASSEGEGVTEAFF | TGTGCCAGCAGTGAAGGGGAAGGGGTGACTGAAGCTTTCTTT
TRBJ1-6 | TRBV19 | NA | many | CASSIGTDDSPLHF | TGTGCCAGTAGTATAGGGACGGACGATTCACCCCTCCACTTT
TRBJ1-5 | TRBV20-1 | NA | many | CSARAGAGNQPQHF | TGCAGTGCTAGAGCGGGGGCCGGCAATCAGCCCCAGCATTTT
TRBJ2-1 | TRBV12-5 | TRBD2 | many | CATRTTTSGNEQFF | TGTGCTACCCGAACTACGACTAGCGGGAATGAGCAGTTCTTC
TRBJ2-1 | TRBV12-3/TRBV12-4 | NA | NA | CASTREESYNEQFF | TGTGCCAGTACTCGGGAAGAGTCCTACAATGAGCAGTTCTTC
TRBJ2-1 | TRBV5-1 | NA | few | CASSPGGGGASYNEQFF | TGCGCCAGCAGCCCAGGAGGCGGTGGGGCCTCCTACAATGAGCAGTTCTTC
TRBJ1-3 | TRBV10-3 | NA | many | CAISADRPSSGNTIYF | TGTGCCATCAGTGCAGACAGGCCGAGCTCTGGAAACACCATATATTTT
TRBJ2-1 | TRBV24-1 | NA | NA | CATSFGGGVQFF | TGTGCCACCAGTTTTGGCGGAGGGGTGCAGTTCTTC
TRBJ2-7 | TRBV5-8 | TRBD1 | NA | CASSPGQRINEQYF | TGTGCCAGCAGCCCGGGACAGCGAATCAATGAGCAGTACTTC
TRBJ1-5 | TRBV13 | NA | many | CASSLRGVSQPQHF | TGTGCCAGCAGCTTAAGAGGGGTGAGTCAGCCCCAGCATTTT
TRBJ1-2 | TRBV5-1 | NA | many | CASSARSNYGYTF | TGCGCCAGCAGCGCCCGATCTAACTATGGCTACACCTTC
TRBJ2-7 | TRBV7-9 | TRBD2 | many | CASSLGGLAGSYEQYF | TGTGCCAGCAGCTTAGGGGGACTAGCGGGATCCTACGAGCAGTACTTC
TRBJ1-5 | TRBV2 | NA | many | CASSEARPPGGHQPQHF | TGTGCCAGCAGTGAAGCAAGGCCACCCGGAGGGCATCAGCCCCAGCATTTT
TRBJ2-4 | TRBV5-4 | NA | NA | CASSSQGVTKDIQYF | TGTGCCAGCAGCTCGCAAGGAGTCACCAAAGACATTCAGTACTTC
TRBJ2-5 | TRBV4-1 | TRBD1 | few | CASSRTGGQGETQYF | TGCGCCAGCAGCCGGACAGGGGGCCAGGGAGAGACCCAGTACTTC
TRBJ2-1 | TRBV7-9 | TRBD2 | few | CASSLGGRADNEQFF | TGTGCCAGCAGCTTGGGCGGGAGGGCCGACAATGAGCAGTTCTTC
TRBJ2-5 | TRBV9 | TRBD2 | many | CASARTSEETQYF | TGTGCCAGTGCACGGACTAGCGAAGAGACCCAGTACTTC
TRBJ2-3 | TRBV6-6 | TRBD2 | many | CASSYSAGGTESTQYF | TGTGCCAGCAGTTACTCGGCGGGAGGAACAGAAAGTACGCAGTATTTT
TRBJ2-5 | TRBV6-2/TRBV6-3 | TRBD1 | NA | CASSEATNGRTQGRETQYF | TGTGCCAGCAGTGAAGCAACCAACGGGCGCACACAGGGGAGAGAGACCCAGTACTTC
TRBJ2-5 | TRBV20-1 | NA | NA | CSAVRTAQETQYF | TGCAGTGCCGTAAGGACAGCCCAAGAGACCCAGTACTTC
TRBJ2-1 | TRBV12-3/TRBV12-4 | TRBD1 | many | CASSRTGGNEQFF | TGTGCCAGCAGCCGGACAGGGGGCAATGAGCAGTTCTTC
TRBJ1-2 | TRBV6-1 | TRBD1 | few | CASRLSGGDGDGYTF | TGTGCCAGCAGGCTCTCAGGGGGAGACGGGGATGGCTACACCTTC
TRBJ1-2 | TRBV20-1 | NA | many | CSAVGTTNYGYTF | TGCAGTGCGGTAGGGACGACTAACTATGGCTACACCTTC
TRBJ2-3 | TRBV24-1 | TRBD1 | many | CATSDLKPDRGEVLNTQYF | TGTGCCACCAGTGATTTGAAGCCAGACAGGGGAGAGGTTCTGAATACGCAGTATTTT
TRBJ1-2 | TRBV5-1 | NA | many | CASSPPVRGHGGLTF | TGTGCCAGCAGCCCCCCCGTACGGGGACACGGAGGGCTCACCTTC
TRBJ2-5 | TRBV14 | NA | many | CASSQNQETQYF | TGTGCCAGCAGCCAAAACCAAGAGACCCAGTACTTC
TRBJ1-1 | TRBV19 | NA | NA | CASSSTTGAGAFF | TGTGCCAGTAGTAGTACTACTGGGGCGGGAGCTTTCTTT
TRBJ1-1 | TRBV10-2 | NA | many | CASSVRGFVGNTEAFF | TGCGCCAGCAGTGTCAGGGGTTTTGTCGGGAACACTGAAGCTTTCTTT
TRBJ2-7 | TRBV4-1 | TRBD2 | many | CASSQTPGGRLDEQYF | TGCGCCAGCAGCCAAACCCCCGGCGGGAGGCTTGACGAGCAGTACTTC
TRBJ2-2 | TRBV7-2 | NA | NA | CASSSRGPGRDTGELFF | TGTGCCAGCAGCTCACGAGGACCGGGGCGGGACACCGGGGAGCTGTTTTTT
TRBJ2-7 | TRBV29-1 | NA | few | CSVYQGGEQYF | TGCAGCGTGTATCAGGGCGGCGAGCAGTACTTC